This entry describes one TCR beta chain. The sample is drawn from a study of blood T cell repertoires in COVID-19. For the study at large: T cells, B-cell-depleted T cells, or PBMCs supplied cDNA or gDNA.

Participant ages covered roughly 18 to 89 years across 24 US areas. Participants reported their clinical history, and cohort assignment relied on those reports. Per the original data handling: By means of reference gene primer amplification, nucleated cell counts were estimated. Measured with immunoSEQ multiplex PCR; TCRdb has only the in-frame clones, and not every one. V, J and clone size are taken as reported in that table, and D and trimming were inferred from the DNA itself. The sample shows about 200,000 clones, more than 80% of them seen only once. The sequence derives from a woman between 18 and 29 years old who had recovered from COVID-19. The sequencing sample was made of PBMCs or T cells enriched from blood (not recorded which).

CDR3 sequence: CSASRRSGGATDTQYF. The CDR3 nucleotides are TGCAGTGCTAGTAGGCGTAGCGGGGGGGCTACAGATACGCAGTATTTT. This chain joins TRBV20-1 and TRBJ2-3; TRBD2 aligns across 11 bases. CDR1 DFQATT and CDR2 SNEGSKA come from the germline V gene (reference sequence). CDR3 size: 16 residues. V dropped 3 bases and J dropped 3; count of bases not matched to a gene: 8.